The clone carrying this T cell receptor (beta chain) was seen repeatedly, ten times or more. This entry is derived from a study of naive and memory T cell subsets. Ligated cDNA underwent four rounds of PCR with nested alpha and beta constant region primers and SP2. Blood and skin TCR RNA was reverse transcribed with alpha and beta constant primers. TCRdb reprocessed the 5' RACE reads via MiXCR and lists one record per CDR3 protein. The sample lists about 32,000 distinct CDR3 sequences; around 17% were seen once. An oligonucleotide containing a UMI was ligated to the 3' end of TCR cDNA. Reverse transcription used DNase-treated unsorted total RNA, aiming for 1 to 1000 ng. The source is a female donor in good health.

CDR3 region: CSVEDLREKLFF. Here the CDR3 DNA reads TGCAGCGTTGAAGATCTTCGGGAAAAACTGTTTTTT. This chain links TRBV29-1 with TRBJ1-4; D unresolved. The V end lost 0 bases, the J end lost 8 bases, and 7 bases lay between the germline ends. The CDR3 runs 12 residues. Per germline, CDR1 SQVTM and CDR2 ANQGSEA.